This entry is about one TCR beta chain. The data derive from a study of blood T cell repertoires in COVID-19. Background on the study: Sites in the United States, Italy and Spain provided acute and convalescent COVID-19 samples. Sources were T cells, B-cell-depleted T cells, or PBMCs; the material itself was cDNA or gDNA.

This CDR3 has 17 residues. Germline-derived CDR1 and CDR2 are SGHRS and YFSETQ. V was pared by 3 bases and J by 5 bases, with 11 bases of the junction left unmatched. In the authors' methods: Reference gene primer amplification yielded estimated nucleated cell counts. Some clones are missing from TCRdb's copy, which holds only in-frame ones; the method was immunoSEQ multiplex PCR. V and J calls and clone size are those listed in that table; D and trimming were worked out from the DNA. Of about 70,000 clones in the sample, about 85% were seen once. The source is a woman older than 75 with active or convalescent COVID-19. Sequenced material: peripheral blood. This chain links TRBV5-1 with TRBJ1-1; TRBD1 matches 12 bases. The CDR3 here is CASSWHRDRGLGTEAFF. CDR3 in DNA: TGCGCCAGCAGCTGGCACCGGGACAGGGGGCTGGGGACTGAAGCTTTCTTT.